The source of this TCR beta chain is a study of T cell changes during pregnancy in multiple sclerosis. This CDR3 has 14 amino acids. The V end lost 0 bases, the J end lost 8 bases, and 11 bases lay between the germline ends. Germline CDR1 is SGDLS and CDR2 is YYNGEE. The table came from immunoSEQ multiplex PCR; TCRdb's copy has only in-frame clones and leaves some out. The data hold tens of thousands of clones, with 90% to 95% observed a single time. The specimen was CD8+ T cells from peripheral blood mononuclear cells, collected after pregnancy. The genes are TRBV9 and TRBJ1-4; D remains ambiguous. The TCR was taken from a female donor with multiple sclerosis, enrolled in a pregnancy study. The CDR3, as DNA: TGTGCCAGCAGCGTAGGACAAGGAGGAGAAAAACTGTTTTTT. Translated: CASSVGQGGEKLFF. The full variable domain, in which reference TRBV9 and TRBJ1-4 provide the parts outside the CDR3, is DSGVTQTPKHLITATGQRVTLRCSPRSGDLSVYWYQQSLDQGLQFLIQYYNGEERAKGNILERFSAQQFPDLHSELNLSSLELGDSALYFCASSVGQGGEKLFFGSGTQLSVL.